This T cell receptor (beta chain) was profiled in a study of radiotherapy plus CTLA-4 blockade in lung cancer. General study findings and limits: TCR clones from tumors expanded in blood after radiotherapy plus ipilimumab.

Note on this clone: The antigen is not known.

TCRdb keeps only in-frame clones here, not all; method: immunoSEQ multiplex PCR. The data show about 120,000 clones, with around 89% seen just once and 5.5% to 7% held by the top ten. Chemo-refractory metastatic non-small-cell lung cancer patients received focal radiation with ipilimumab CTLA-4 blockade. Germline loops: CDR1 LNHDA, CDR2 SQIVND (reference sequence). V was clipped by 7 bases and J by 0 bases, with 9 bases between them. The CDR3 is 13 residues long. The specimen was peripheral blood, collected from a patient treated with radiotherapy plus ipilimumab. This TCR was sampled from a human donor with non-small cell lung cancer that progressed on radiotherapy plus ipilimumab. The chain carries TRBV19 and TRBJ1-1; unclear D gene. CDR3: CASNPRVNTEAFF. As DNA, the CDR3 is TGTGCCAGTAACCCGAGGGTGAACACTGAAGCTTTCTTT.